A selection of T cell receptor beta chains follows, all from one sample in a study of blood T cell repertoires in COVID-19. Sequencing was performed with immunoSEQ multiplex PCR; in TCRdb, only in-frame clones are kept and a portion is missing. Of some 150,000 clones listed, approximately 89% are singletons. Sequencing input: peripheral blood. The receptors were sampled from a human donor in a cohort sampled during active COVID-19. Each CDR3 is given with its conserved first and last residue. The order of the fields is CDR3 length, clone size, J gene, V gene, D gene, CDR3 DNA, CDR3 protein. The D gene is left open where the match is weak. For some rows the clone size is stated as once, few or many, or as a class when expanded; others skip it.

13	NA	TRBJ1-3	TRBV9	NA	TGTGCCAGCAGCGGACAGGTTGGAAACACCATATATTTT	CASSGQVGNTIYF
14	NA	TRBJ2-7	TRBV5-1	NA	TGCGCCAGCAGCTTGCCAGGGAACCCCTACGAGCAGTACTTC	CASSLPGNPYEQYF
16	NA	TRBJ1-4	TRBV11-2	NA	TGTGCCAGCAGCTTGGGGCCCAGGGGTTTTAATGAAAAACTGTTTTTT	CASSLGPRGFNEKLFF
16	NA	TRBJ1-2	TRBV5-1	NA	TGCGCCAGCAGCGCGGACAGCCTAGTCTCCAGCTATGGCTACACCTTC	CASSADSLVSSYGYTF
14	NA	TRBJ1-5	TRBV5-1	TRBD1	TGCGCCAGCAGCTTAACAGGGGTCAATCAGCCCCAGCATTTT	CASSLTGVNQPQHF
11	NA	TRBJ1-4	TRBV30	NA	TGTGCCTGGAGTGTACAGGAAAAACTGTTTTTT	CAWSVQEKLFF
13	NA	TRBJ1-2	TRBV7-6	NA	TGTGCCAGCAGCTTAAATGACTTGAATGGCTACACCTTC	CASSLNDLNGYTF
13	NA	TRBJ2-3	TRBV15	TRBD2	TGTGCCACCAGGGCTAGCGGGACAGATACGCAGTATTTT	CATRASGTDTQYF
13	NA	TRBJ2-5	TRBV19	NA	TGTGCCAGTAGTATAGGCGGAGGAGAGACCCAGTACTTC	CASSIGGGETQYF
17	NA	TRBJ1-5	TRBV2	NA	TGTGCCAGCACCGGGGGAGGGGGAGGTGAGGGCAATCAGCCCCAGCATTTT	CASTGGGGGEGNQPQHF
16	NA	TRBJ1-1	TRBV5-1	TRBD1	TGCGCCAGCAGCTTGATGATGCGACAGGGAATATCTGAAGCTTTCTTT	CASSLMMRQGISEAFF
14	NA	TRBJ1-3	TRBV5-6	NA	TGTGCCAGCAGCGTGACAGCGTCCCGAAACACCATATATTTT	CASSVTASRNTIYF
16	NA	TRBJ2-7	TRBV6-2/TRBV6-3	TRBD1	TGTGCCAGCAGTTTCCGTCTGGGGACAGGGACCTACGAGCAGTACTTC	CASSFRLGTGTYEQYF
16	NA	TRBJ2-7	TRBV3-1/TRBV3-2	TRBD1	TGTGCCAGCAGCCTTGGGACAGCTAACTCGTGGAGCGCGCAGTACTTC	CASSLGTANSWSAQYF
12	NA	TRBJ1-2	TRBV7-2	NA	TGTGCCAGCAGCTCCCGGTCCTATGGCTACACCTTC	CASSSRSYGYTF
15	once	TRBJ1-2	TRBV27	NA	TGTGCCAGCAGTTTATCCTGGGGGGGTACCTATGGCTACACCTTC	CASSLSWGGTYGYTF
13	NA	TRBJ1-5	TRBV19	NA	TGTGCCAGCCGTCGGGGGGGGGATCAGCCCCAGCATTTT	CASRRGGDQPQHF
15	once	TRBJ1-3	TRBV9	NA	TGTGCCAGCAGCGTATCCTGGTCAGCTGGAAACACCATATATTTT	CASSVSWSAGNTIYF
15	NA	TRBJ2-7	TRBV25-1	TRBD1	TGTGCCAGCAGTGAATTTGGGACAGGGTTTCCGGAGCAGTACTTC	CASSEFGTGFPEQYF
16	NA	TRBJ2-3	TRBV5-6	TRBD2	TGTGCCAGCAGCTTGGCTAGCGGGGGGGACACAGATACGCAGTATTTT	CASSLASGGDTDTQYF
14	NA	TRBJ2-1	TRBV5-1	TRBD1	TGCGCCAGCAGCTTAACAGGGGCGAACAATGAGCAGTTCTTC	CASSLTGANNEQFF
13	NA	TRBJ2-7	TRBV5-1	TRBD1	TGCGCCAGCAAGCGGACAGGTACCCACGAGCAGTACTTC	CASKRTGTHEQYF
15	NA	TRBJ2-3	TRBV5-1	TRBD2	TGCGCCAGCACCCGGAGGAGCGGGGGGACAGATACGCAGTATTTT	CASTRRSGGTDTQYF
15	NA	TRBJ2-1	TRBV11-2	TRBD1	TGTGCCTGCAAACAGGGGGCGGGGTCCTACAATGAGCAGTTCTTC	CACKQGAGSYNEQFF
12	NA	TRBJ2-5	TRBV25-1	NA	TGTGCCAGCGGCACCAGGGGAGAGACCCAGTACTTC	CASGTRGETQYF
14	NA	TRBJ1-2	TRBV3-1/TRBV3-2	TRBD1	TGTGCCAGCAGCCAAGGACAGGGTCACTATGGCTACACCTTC	CASSQGQGHYGYTF
12	NA	TRBJ1-2	TRBV6-1	NA	TGTGCCAGCAGTGACACTAACTATGGCTACACCTTC	CASSDTNYGYTF
16	NA	TRBJ1-1	TRBV10-3	NA	TGTGCCATCAGTGAGGGCGGGGCAGGGTCGAGCACTGAAGCTTTCTTT	CAISEGGAGSSTEAFF
13	NA	TRBJ2-1	TRBV6-4	TRBD1	TGTGCCAGCAGTGAACAGGGGGGATATGAGCAGTTCTTC	CASSEQGGYEQFF
15	NA	TRBJ2-2	TRBV10-3	TRBD1	TGTGCCATCAGTGAGACAGGGGGCAACACCGGGGAGCTGTTTTTT	CAISETGGNTGELFF
15	NA	TRBJ1-4	TRBV7-9	NA	TGTGCCAGCAGCCACACGCGGGGGGCTAATGAAAAACTGTTTTTT	CASSHTRGANEKLFF
14	NA	TRBJ2-1	TRBV23-1	TRBD1	TGCGCCAGCAGTCTTGGGACAGTCACCAATGAGCAGTTCTTC	CASSLGTVTNEQFF
15	NA	TRBJ1-4	TRBV7-2	TRBD1	TGTGCCAGCAGCTTAGCTACAGGGGGTCGGGAAAAACTGTTTTTT	CASSLATGGREKLFF
15	NA	TRBJ2-2	TRBV6-1	NA	TGTGCCAGCAGTGAAGCGGTAACAGGGACCGGGGAGCTGTTTTTT	CASSEAVTGTGELFF
14	NA	TRBJ2-7	TRBV9	NA	TGTGCCAGCAGCGCTCGGGAGCCGGGGAACGAGCAGTACTTC	CASSAREPGNEQYF
14	NA	TRBJ1-5	TRBV6-1	TRBD1	TGTGCCAGCAGTGAACAGACAGGGAGGCAGCCCCAGCATTTT	CASSEQTGRQPQHF
15	NA	TRBJ2-3	TRBV19	TRBD2	TGTGCCAGTAGTTCGACTAGCGGTGTCACAGATACGCAGTATTTT	CASSSTSGVTDTQYF
16	NA	TRBJ2-7	TRBV13	TRBD2	TGTGCCAGCAGCTTGACTAGCGGGGGGGCTGCATACGAGCAGTACTTC	CASSLTSGGAAYEQYF
17	NA	TRBJ2-1	TRBV7-9	TRBD2	TGTGCCAGCAGCTTACGAGCGGGGGGGCGTGGGTACAATGAGCAGTTCTTC	CASSLRAGGRGYNEQFF
21	NA	TRBJ2-3	TRBV7-8	TRBD2	TGTGCCAGCAGCTTAGGAAATAGTTTGCGGGGGGGCACCCCTAGCACAGATACGCAGTATTTT	CASSLGNSLRGGTPSTDTQYF
14	NA	TRBJ2-7	TRBV6-5	TRBD1	TGTGCCAGCAGAGAGGACAGGGATTTCTACGAGCAGTACTTC	CASREDRDFYEQYF
11	NA	TRBJ2-7	TRBV30	NA	TGTGCCTGGAGTTCGGGTTCCGAGCAGTACTTC	CAWSSGSEQYF
14	once	TRBJ1-2	TRBV19	NA	TGTGCCAGTGGGCATCGGGAGGCGAATTATGGCTACACCTTC	CASGHREANYGYTF
16	NA	TRBJ2-1	TRBV4-2	NA	TGTGCCAGCAGCCAAGGACAGGCCCTCGGCTACAATGAGCAGTTCTTC	CASSQGQALGYNEQFF
13	NA	TRBJ2-3	TRBV3-1/TRBV3-2	NA	TGTGCCAGCAGACAAGGCGGGTCGGATACGCAGTATTTT	CASRQGGSDTQYF
15	few	TRBJ1-6	TRBV19	NA	TGTGCCAGTAGTACCTGGACAGACTATAATTCACCCCTCCACTTT	CASSTWTDYNSPLHF
16	NA	TRBJ1-6	TRBV19	NA	TGTGCCAGTAGTGGAGGTCAGGAAAGGCATTCTTCACCCCTCCACTTT	CASSGGQERHSSPLHF
15	once	TRBJ2-1	TRBV9	TRBD1	TGTGCCAGCAGCGTCGCCGGGACAGACTACAATGAGCAGTTCTTC	CASSVAGTDYNEQFF
15	NA	TRBJ2-3	TRBV27	TRBD2	TGTGCCAGCAGTCGACTAGCGGGGGGGCCGGATACGCAGTATTTT	CASSRLAGGPDTQYF
17	few	TRBJ1-6	TRBV10-3	TRBD1	TGTGCCATCAGTGAGGGAGGGGGCATGGTTTATAATTCACCCCTCCACTTT	CAISEGGGMVYNSPLHF
14	once	TRBJ2-5	TRBV7-3	TRBD1	TGTGCCAGCAGCTCGGACAGGGGAAGAGAGACCCAGTACTTC	CASSSDRGRETQYF
13	NA	TRBJ2-1	TRBV7-3	NA	TGTGCCAGCAGCTTAACCAGGGCCAATGAGCAGTTCTTC	CASSLTRANEQFF